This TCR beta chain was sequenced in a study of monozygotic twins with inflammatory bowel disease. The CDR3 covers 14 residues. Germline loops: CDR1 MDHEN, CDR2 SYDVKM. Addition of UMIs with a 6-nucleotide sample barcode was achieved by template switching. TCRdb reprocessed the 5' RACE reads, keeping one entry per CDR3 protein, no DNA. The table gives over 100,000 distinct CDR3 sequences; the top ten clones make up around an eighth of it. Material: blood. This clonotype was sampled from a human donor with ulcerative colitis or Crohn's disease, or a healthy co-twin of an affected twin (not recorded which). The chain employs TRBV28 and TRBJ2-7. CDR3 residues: CASSLSESSYEQYF. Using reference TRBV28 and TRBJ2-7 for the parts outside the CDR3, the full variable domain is DVKVTQSSRYLVKRTGEKVFLECVQDMDHENMFWYRQDPGLGLRLIYFSYDVKMKEKGDIPEGYSVSREKKERFSLILESASTNQTSMYLCASSLSESSYEQYFGPGTRLTVT.